Below, 28 T cell receptor beta chains from the same sample are listed, as sequenced in a study of Graves' ophthalmopathy and Graves' hyperthyroidism. Using RNA transcripts, the TCR beta CDR3 regions were amplified. Scientists carried out first-round RT-PCR using HTBI primers and then a second-round multiplex PCR. TCRdb passed the multiplex PCR reads through MiXCR, listing each CDR3 protein once. The sample has 650,000 to 900,000 distinct CDR3 sequences, roughly two fifths seen once; the top ten hold around 40%. Sequenced sample: peripheral blood. The receptors were gathered from an adult man with Graves' ophthalmopathy.

Ten or more counts support this clonotype. V usage is TRBV7-2 and J usage is TRBJ2-7; 9 nucleotides line up with TRBD2. The germline V gene has CDR1 SGHTA and CDR2 FQGNSA. There are 16 residues in the CDR3. V shed 5 bases, J shed 5 bases, and the junction held 13 bases outside the gene matches. As DNA, the CDR3 is TGTGCCAGCAGCGTAGATAGCGGGAGTGCTCGGGACGAGCAGTACTTC. Translation: CASSVDSGSARDEQYF.

This clonotype appeared a few times. The chain is built from TRBV10-3 and TRBJ2-3; the D is unclear. CDR3 length: 12 amino acids. The V gene's germline CDR1 is ENHRY and CDR2 SYGVKD. V gave up 10 bases and J gave up 0 bases, with 8 bases separating them. CDR3 sequence: CASRPSTDTQYF. The CDR3 region has the DNA TGTGCCAGCAGACCTAGCACAGATACGCAGTATTTT.

The chain is built from TRBV2 and TRBJ2-5; 7 bases are shared with TRBD1. V trimming: 5 bases; J trimming: 5 bases; junction bases outside the gene matches: 11. CDR1 SNHLY and CDR2 FYNNEI come from the germline V gene. There are 15 residues in the CDR3. The CDR3, as DNA: TGTGCCAGCAGTCCGGGGACAGCCTTAGGGGAGACCCAGTACTTC. This gives the protein CASSPGTALGETQYF.

This clonotype was seen a few times. V is TRBV11-2 and J is TRBJ1-1, with D possibly TRBD1 on 5 matching bases. V was shortened by 2 bases and J by 11 bases, with 21 bases between the two germline ends. Germline-derived CDR1 and CDR2 are SGHAT and FQNNGV. The CDR3 has 15 amino acids. CDR3 region: CASSLPRAGPLLAFF. The CDR3 DNA reads TGTGCCAGCAGCTTACCCAGGGCAGGTCCGTTGCTGGCTTTCTTT.

This clonotype was picked up a small number of times. This sequence joins TRBV3-1 and TRBJ2-7, with unresolved D. Between the trimmed V and J ends, which lost 1 base and 5 bases, there was a span of 12 bases. This CDR3 has 14 residues. The germline V gene has CDR1 LGHDT and CDR2 YNNKEL (reference sequence). The CDR3 bases are TGTGCCAGCAGCCAAGTCCCGCATTCCGACGAGCAGTACTTC. Amino acids: CASSQVPHSDEQYF.

In the case of this clonotype: Germline is not matched at one junction end, which may reflect a read error. J is TRBJ2-7 and V is TRBV7-2; maybe TRBD2 (5 bases). The CDR3 is 12 residues long. Per the germline V gene, CDR1 is SGHTA and CDR2 is FQGNSA. The CDR3 DNA follows: TGTGCCAGCAGCCCCCGGGGTCGGGGAACCTTCTTC. Encoded protein: CASSPRGRGTFF.

The chain links TRBV7-9 to TRBJ2-7; 8 positions agree with TRBD2. CDR1 SEHNR and CDR2 FQNEAQ come from the germline V gene (reference sequence). Trimming at V came to 2 bases and at J to 4 bases, leaving 16 bases not matched to a gene. The CDR3 has 18 residues. The CDR3 sequence is CASSLNLGGGTRTYEQYF. The DNA of the CDR3 is TGTGCCAGCAGCTTAAACCTGGGAGGGGGGACTAGAACGTACGAGCAGTACTTC.

This clonotype was detected a few times. The rearrangement uses TRBV19 and TRBJ1-5; 8 nucleotides align to TRBD1. Trimming took 0 bases from V and 4 from J; bases not matched to a gene: 11. There are 18 residues in the CDR3. Germline V gives CDR1 LNHDA, CDR2 SQIVND (reference sequence). CDR3 residues: CASSIDSLGQGLNQPQHF. The CDR3 DNA reads as TGTGCCAGTAGTATAGATTCCCTCGGACAGGGTCTTAATCAGCCCCAGCATTTT.

This clonotype showed up just a few times. A read error is possible here, since a much larger clone lies one base away. This chain uses TRBV7-9 with TRBJ1-1; unclear D gene. This CDR3 contains 14 residues. Germline CDR1 is SEHNR and CDR2 is FQNEAQ (reference sequence). V lost 1 base and J lost 1, with 7 bases in between. This chain's CDR3 is CASSLGWPNTEAFF. The CDR3 DNA follows: TGTGCCAGCAGCTTAGGGTGGCCGAACACTGAAGCTTTCTTT.

This chain joins TRBV29-1 and TRBJ2-7, with D hard to call. The V gene's germline CDR1 is SQVTM and CDR2 ANQGSEA. This CDR3 region has 13 residues. V lost 6 bases and J 5 bases, leaving 17 bases between the germline ends. The CDR3 region is CSVVPGSANEQYF. In DNA, the CDR3 is TGCAGCGTAGTTCCGGGCTCAGCGAACGAGCAGTACTTC.

This clonotype was seen repeatedly, ten times or more. The chain links TRBV11-3 to TRBJ1-1; 7 bases align to TRBD1. Germline CDR1 reads SGHNT; CDR2 reads YENEEA. This CDR3 region has 13 residues. The ends lost 5 bases at V and 6 bases at J; junction bases unmatched: 6. Written as DNA, the CDR3 is TGTGCCAGCAGCATTCGGACAGGCTCTGAAGCTTTCTTT. Translation: CASSIRTGSEAFF.

This clonotype was seen many times. The chain couples TRBV19 to TRBJ2-6; no clear D gene. The CDR3 totals 15 residues. CDR1 LNHDA and CDR2 SQIVND come from the germline V gene (reference sequence). V was cut by 6 bases and J by 0 bases, with 9 bases left in between. The CDR3 bases are TGTGCCAGTAGATCCCCTCCCTCTGGGGCCAACGTCCTGACTTTC. Protein product: CASRSPPSGANVLTF.

A few counts support this clonotype. The rearrangement links TRBV7-8 to TRBJ1-3; D ambiguous. Germline CDR1 is SGHVS and CDR2 is FQNEAQ. V gave up 2 bases and J gave up 0 bases, with 14 bases separating them. The CDR3 is made up of 17 amino acids. The DNA for the CDR3 is TGTGCCAGCAGCTTAACCCCAGGCACCAACTCTGGAAACACCATATATTTT. Amino acids: CASSLTPGTNSGNTIYF.

This clonotype was picked up a small number of times. This sequence joins TRBV2 and TRBJ2-5; weak D call: TRBD2 (5 bases). CDR3 size: 16 residues. V lost 7 bases and J lost 7, with 25 bases in between. The germline CDR1 and CDR2 sequences are SNHLY and FYNNEI. CDR3 nucleotides: TGTGCCAGCACTATTCTACGTCGGGGTGCACTGGGGACCCAGTACTTC. Translated: CASTILRRGALGTQYF.

DNA of the CDR3: TGTGCCAGCAGCTTAGCCCCTTGGACTAGCGGGGGGCGGTACGAGCAGTACTTC. Translation gives CASSLAPWTSGGRYEQYF. The chain is built from TRBV7-2 and TRBJ2-7; 14 bases fit TRBD2. The CDR3 spans 18 residues. CDR1 and CDR2 (germline): SGHTA, FQGNSA. V shed 0 bases, J shed 4 bases, and the junction held 8 bases outside the gene matches.

This clonotype was detected only a few times. The rearrangement uses TRBV14 and TRBJ1-2; D not certain. CDR1 and CDR2 from the germline V gene are SGHDN and FVKESK. Trimming pared 1 base from V and 6 bases from J, leaving 12 bases between. The CDR3 length is 14 residues. The CDR3 protein is CASSQGGSGDGYTF. In DNA form, the CDR3 reads TGTGCCAGCAGCCAAGGGGGAAGCGGGGATGGCTACACCTTC.

This clonotype was detected ten times or more. J is TRBJ1-5 and V is TRBV2; D remains unclear. The length of the CDR3 is 12 residues. Trimming took off 3 bases at V and 6 bases at J, with 6 bases between the two ends. CDR1 is SNHLY and CDR2 is FYNNEI in the germline V gene. CDR3 sequence: CASSDTGQPQHF. The CDR3 coding sequence is TGTGCCAGCAGTGATACGGGTCAGCCCCAGCATTTT.

The chain uses TRBV24-1 and TRBJ1-5, with 10 bases that match TRBD1. The CDR3 has 17 residues. Per germline, CDR1 KGHDR and CDR2 SFDVKD. V lost 11 bases, J lost 0 bases, and 12 bases stayed unmatched. The CDR3 protein is CASNERQGAASNQPQHF. The CDR3 bases are TGTGCCAGCAACGAACGACAGGGGGCGGCTAGCAATCAGCCCCAGCATTTT.

The chain links TRBV14 to TRBJ2-3; the D is unclear. The CDR3 totals 16 residues. V was cut by 1 base and J by 4 bases, with 15 bases left in between. CDR1 is SGHDN, CDR2 FVKESK, per germline. DNA of the CDR3: TGTGCCAGCAGCCAAGTCGGTAAAGTCTGGGCAGATACGCAGTATTTT. Its translation is CASSQVGKVWADTQYF.

This clonotype has a count of ten or more. This chain joins TRBV24-1 and TRBJ1-4, with 9 bases that match TRBD1. Germline lookup yields CDR1 KGHDR and CDR2 SFDVKD. V lost 3 bases and J lost 7; bases outside the gene matches: 5. The CDR3 length is 15 residues. CDR3 in amino acids: CATSDTGTGREKLFF. DNA for the CDR3: TGTGCCACCAGTGATACCGGGACAGGGCGTGAAAAACTGTTTTTT.

The chain combines TRBV5-1 with TRBJ2-7; the D is unclear. Per germline, CDR1 SGHRS and CDR2 YFSETQ. With 2 bases removed from V and 4 bases from J, the gap between germline ends came to 10 bases. CDR3 length: 13 residues. The CDR3 DNA follows: TGCGCCAGCAGCTTAAGCCCGGAGTACGAGCAGTACTTC. It encodes CASSLSPEYEQYF.

CDR3 loop: CASLGAADGANVLTF. The CDR3, as DNA: TGTGCCAGCTTGGGGGCCGCGGATGGGGCCAACGTCCTGACTTTC. V and J are TRBV25-1 and TRBJ2-6, with a tentative D call TRBD1 (6 bases). The V gene lost 8 bases and the J gene lost 3 bases, with 14 bases spanning the gap. Germline CDR1 reads MGHDK; CDR2 reads SYGVNS. The CDR3 has 15 amino acids.

The sample holds a few counts of this clonotype. The rearrangement joins TRBV19 to TRBJ2-7; D possibly corresponds to TRBD1 (6 bases). Germline-derived CDR1 and CDR2 are LNHDA and SQIVND (reference sequence). The V end was cut by 4 bases, the J end by 4 bases, with 14 bases between. This CDR3 region has 14 residues. CDR3 residues: CASSSTGPIYEQYF. DNA for the CDR3: TGTGCCAGTAGTAGTACAGGGCCGATATACGAGCAGTACTTC. The full variable domain, completed using reference TRBV19 and TRBJ2-7, is DGGITQSPKYLFRKEGQNVTLSCEQNLNHDAMYWYRQDPGQGLRLIYYSQIVNDFQKGDIAEGYSVSREKKESFPLTVTSAQKNPTAFYLCASSSTGPIYEQYFGPGTRLTVT.

This sequence joins TRBV7-9 and TRBJ2-7; TRBD1 or TRBD2 may be the D gene (5 bases each). Germline V gene sequence: CDR1 SEHNR, CDR2 FQNEAQ (reference sequence). V gave up 10 bases and J gave up 0 bases, with 19 bases separating them. This CDR3 has 15 amino acids. For the CDR3, the DNA is TGTGCCACCAGTGACTGGGACGGAGACTCCTACGAGCAGTACTTC. This encodes CATSDWDGDSYEQYF.

The rearrangement links TRBV29-1 to TRBJ2-6; TRBD1 is a possible D gene (6 bases). The ends were cut back, 4 bases at V and 4 bases at J, with 14 bases in the middle. CDR3 length: 15 residues. Germline CDR1 and CDR2: SQVTM and ANQGSEA. CDR3 sequence: CSVGGGRAGANVLTF. The CDR3 DNA reads as TGCAGCGTTGGAGGGGGTAGGGCGGGGGCCAACGTCCTGACTTTC.

This clonotype was observed at least ten times. The genes are TRBV20-1 and TRBJ1-2; the D gene is possibly TRBD1 (5 bases). V was trimmed by 4 bases and J by 5 bases, leaving 17 bases between them. The CDR3 totals 14 residues. The germline CDR1 and CDR2 sequences are DFQATT and SNEGSKA (reference sequence). CDR3 DNA: TGCAGTGCTACCCCGGCAGGGCAGCGATATGGCTACACCTTC. The encoded protein is CSATPAGQRYGYTF.

V usage is TRBV11-1 and J usage is TRBJ1-6, with D perhaps TRBD1 (5 bases). The CDR3 runs 14 residues. V lost 8 bases, J lost 6 bases, and 14 bases lay in between. Germline loops: CDR1 SGHAT, CDR2 FQDESV (reference sequence). This CDR3 reads CASFDSLRNSPLHF. The CDR3 DNA reads TGTGCCAGCTTCGACAGCCTCCGTAATTCACCCCTCCACTTT.

This chain connects TRBV5-6 to TRBJ1-2; 7 bases are a match to TRBD1. The V and J ends lost 5 bases and 4 bases, in that order; junction bases with no gene match: 5. This CDR3 contains 13 residues. The germline V gene encodes CDR1 SGHDT and CDR2 YYEEEE. Here the CDR3 reads CASSYPGGYGYTF. The CDR3 bases are TGTGCCAGCAGTTATCCAGGGGGCTATGGCTACACCTTC.